Each of the 24 T cell receptor beta chains below was sequenced from the same sample in a study of OX40 agonist ivuxolimab in advanced cancers. TCRdb's copy holds only in-frame clones and misses some; the assay was immunoSEQ multiplex PCR. Of approximately 100,000 clones listed, roughly 94% were seen once; the top ten hold around 0.5%. The source was CD4+ or CD8+ T cells sorted from blood, collected in a trial of the OX40 agonist ivuxolimab. The receptors come from an adult with an advanced solid tumor such as melanoma, head and neck, liver or kidney cancer.

A single count supports this clone. The chain employs TRBV27 and TRBJ2-3, with D hard to call. This CDR3 is 15 amino acids long. The germline V gene encodes CDR1 MNHEY and CDR2 SMNVEV (reference sequence). Trimming removed 0 bases from V and 4 bases from J, with 11 bases in between. The CDR3 sequence: CASSLSATGPDTQYF. DNA for the CDR3: TGTGCCAGCAGTTTATCTGCCACTGGTCCAGATACGCAGTATTTT.

V usage is TRBV5-1 and J usage is TRBJ2-7; no reliable D call. Trimming pared 0 bases from V and 2 bases from J, leaving 9 bases between. Germline CDR1 SGHRS, CDR2 YFSETQ. The CDR3 length is 14 residues. In nucleotides, the CDR3 is TGCGCCAGCAGCTTGGTTGTGACTCCCTACGAGCAGTACTTC. As protein: CASSLVVTPYEQYF.

The chain is built from TRBV7-2 and TRBJ2-1, with TRBD2 identical over 9 bases. The CDR3 spans 15 residues. The V gene end was trimmed by 3 bases and the J gene end by 4 bases; junction bases not matched to a gene: 4. From germline, CDR1 is SGHTA and CDR2 FQGNSA. The CDR3 sequence is CASSFLAGVYNEQFF. Here the CDR3 DNA reads TGTGCCAGCAGCTTTTTAGCGGGGGTTTACAATGAGCAGTTCTTC.

In this sample, this clone turned up a few times. The chain carries TRBV7-2 and TRBJ2-3, with 7 bases that match TRBD2. Germline-derived CDR1 and CDR2 are SGHTA and FQGNSA. This CDR3 is built from 13 residues. J lost 6 bases, V lost 8 bases, and 8 bases had no gene match. The CDR3 is CASCAGVFDTQYF. The CDR3, as DNA: TGTGCCAGCTGCGCGGGGGTTTTTGATACGCAGTATTTT.

V usage is TRBV6-5 and J usage is TRBJ2-2; unclear D gene. The CDR3 extends over 13 amino acids. The germline V gene encodes CDR1 MNHEY and CDR2 SVGAGI. The V end lost 7 bases, the J end lost 6 bases, and 12 bases lay between the germline ends. CDR3 DNA: TGTGCCAGCAACTTACCGCGTTCCGGGGAGCTGTTTTTT. The encoded protein is CASNLPRSGELFF.

The chain has TRBV18 and TRBJ2-2; possible D gene TRBD2, 5 bases. The germline CDR1 and CDR2 sequences are KGHSH and LQKENI. The CDR3 length is 14 residues. V gave up 0 bases and J gave up 5 bases, with 7 bases separating them. In nucleotides, the CDR3 is TGTGCCAGCTCACCACCTCCGGGGACCGGGGAGCTGTTTTTT. Encoded protein: CASSPPPGTGELFF.

V and J are TRBV5-4 and TRBJ2-7; 8 nucleotides match TRBD2. Germline lookup yields CDR1 SGHNT and CDR2 YYREEE (reference sequence). J lost 5 bases, V lost 4 bases, and 8 bases had no gene match. This CDR3 is 14 amino acids long. This CDR3 is CASSASGRTHEQYF. The CDR3 bases are TGTGCCAGCAGCGCGAGCGGGAGAACCCACGAGCAGTACTTC.

The V call is TRBV7-2, the J call TRBJ1-2, with no clear D. The CDR3 length is 13 residues. Trimming removed 2 bases from V and 2 bases from J, with 6 bases in between. In germline, CDR1 is SGHTA, CDR2 FQGNSA. The CDR3 coding sequence is TGTGCCAGCAGCTTAACAGCCAACTATGGCTACACCTTC. Translated: CASSLTANYGYTF.

J is TRBJ2-7 and V is TRBV12-5; no definite D call. The V end lost 2 bases, the J end lost 5 bases, and 7 bases lay between the germline ends. From germline, CDR1 is LGHNT and CDR2 FRNRAP. The CDR3 loop spans 12 amino acids. The CDR3 coding sequence is TGTGCTAGTGGTTTGCCCCCAGACGAGCAGTACTTC. Translation: CASGLPPDEQYF.

The CDR3, as DNA: TGCGCCAGCAGTCTGGGGGACGGTTCCGATACGCAGTATTTT. Translating gives CASSLGDGSDTQYF. The chain couples TRBV23-1 to TRBJ2-3; D might be TRBD1 or TRBD2, each matching 5 bases. TRBV23-1 is labeled an ORF, and its function is uncertain. The length of the CDR3 is 14 residues. Deletions cut 4 bases from V and 6 bases from J, with 14 bases between.

V gene TRBV4-2 combines with J gene TRBJ1-1; D remains unclear. Trimming took off 1 base at V and 0 bases at J, with 12 bases between the two ends. The CDR3 sequence is 16 residues long. Germline values: CDR1 LGHNA, CDR2 YNFKEQ. This chain's CDR3 is CASSQVQTRVNTEAFF. DNA for the CDR3: TGTGCCAGCAGCCAAGTACAGACTAGGGTGAACACTGAAGCTTTCTTT.

This chain connects TRBV7-3 to TRBJ2-5, with a possible D match to TRBD1 (7 bases). The CDR3 contains 12 residues. V was shortened by 3 bases and J by 7 bases, with 9 bases between the two germline ends. Germline loops: CDR1 SGHTA, CDR2 FQGTGA. Here the CDR3 reads CASSFQGGTQYF. The CDR3 DNA is TGTGCCAGCAGCTTTCAGGGGGGGACCCAGTACTTC.

In nucleotides, the CDR3 is TGTGCCAGCAGTGCCAGGGGTTTTGGGGCCAACGTCCTGACTTTC. This encodes CASSARGFGANVLTF. This chain links TRBV6-5 with TRBJ2-6, with D possibly being TRBD1 (6 bases). CDR1 is MNHEY and CDR2 is SVGAGI in the germline V gene. This CDR3 has 15 residues. V lost 5 bases to trimming and J lost 3 bases, with 11 bases between them.

A word on this clone: Other DNA sequences within the sample encode an identical CDR3. Written as DNA, the CDR3 is TGCGCCAGCAGCTTGGAAGGGGAGACCCAGTACTTC. Translation: CASSLEGETQYF. The gene calls are TRBV5-1 and TRBJ2-5; D is undetermined. The CDR3 loop spans 12 amino acids. V dropped 0 bases and J dropped 5 bases, with 5 bases sitting between them. Germline lookup yields CDR1 SGHRS and CDR2 YFSETQ.

This clone occurred a few times. The chain recombines TRBV14 with TRBJ2-7, with D uncertain. The CDR3 contains 11 residues. Trimming removed 5 bases from V and 6 bases from J, with 8 bases in between. The V gene's germline CDR1 is SGHDN and CDR2 FVKESK. The CDR3 is CASSAISEQYF. The CDR3 DNA sequence: TGTGCCAGCAGCGCAATTTCCGAGCAGTACTTC.

This clone occurred once. The V gene is TRBV6-5, the J gene TRBJ2-2; 9 bases agree with TRBD1. The CDR3 extends over 15 amino acids. The V segment lost 5 bases and the J segment 4 bases; nucleotides outside the gene matches: 5. CDR1 is MNHEY and CDR2 is SVGAGI in the germline V gene. CDR3: CASSTGGGGTGELFF. CDR3 in DNA: TGTGCCAGCAGTACAGGGGGCGGGGGCACCGGGGAGCTGTTTTTT.

This clone came up once. This sequence joins TRBV7-6 and TRBJ2-2, with D hard to call. This CDR3 has 14 residues. The germline V gene encodes CDR1 SGHVS and CDR2 FNYEAQ. The V and J ends lost 8 bases and 4 bases respectively, with 14 bases between them. CDR3 nucleotide sequence: TGTGCCAGCGAGCACAGCCCCTCCACCGGGGAGCTGTTTTTT. It codes for CASEHSPSTGELFF.

The chain joins TRBV15 to TRBJ2-3; D might be TRBD2 (6 bases). The CDR3 extends over 18 amino acids. Looked up from germline, CDR1 is LNHNV and CDR2 is YYDKDF (reference sequence). V lost 1 base and J 2 bases, leaving 19 bases between the germline ends. For the CDR3, the DNA is TGTGCCACCAGCAGAGGGAGTTGGGAACGGGGGAACACAGATACGCAGTATTTT. Translation: CATSRGSWERGNTDTQYF.

J is TRBJ1-1 and V is TRBV18; no clear D gene. CDR1 is KGHSH, CDR2 LQKENI, per germline. The CDR3 has 13 amino acids. The germline V and J ends were trimmed by 4 bases and 4 bases, with 10 bases remaining between them. CDR3 sequence (DNA): TGTGCCAGCTCACTCGACTGGGGCACTGAAGCTTTCTTT. Translating it yields CASSLDWGTEAFF.

This clone was seen a single time. The J gene is TRBJ2-7, the V gene TRBV19; TRBD1 aligns across 8 bases. The CDR3 consists of 15 residues. Germline V gene data show CDR1 as LNHDA and CDR2 as SQIVND (reference sequence). The J segment lost 1 base and the V segment lost 4 bases, leaving 6 bases of the junction unmatched. CDR3 protein: CASSKGQAASYEQYF. In DNA, the CDR3 is TGTGCCAGTAGTAAGGGACAGGCGGCGTCCTACGAGCAGTACTTC.

The CDR3 here is CASSSPWGSYEQYF. The CDR3 bases are TGTGCCAGCAGCTCACCGTGGGGCAGCTACGAGCAGTACTTC. V is TRBV7-9 and J is TRBJ2-5; D may be TRBD1 (5 bases). The DNA end is more similar to TRBJ2-7, so the J call may be wrong. CDR1 is SEHNR and CDR2 is FQNEAQ in the germline V gene (reference sequence). This CDR3 has 14 residues.

The rearrangement links TRBV15 to TRBJ2-5; 13 bases map to TRBD2. Germline V gene data show CDR1 as LNHNV and CDR2 as YYDKDF (reference sequence). Unmatched junction bases numbered 5, after V lost 4 bases and J lost 3 bases. This CDR3 has 16 residues. The CDR3 DNA is TGTGCCACCAGCACTTGGACTAGCGGGGGAAAAGAGACCCAGTACTTC. Amino acids: CATSTWTSGGKETQYF.

V gene TRBV7-3 combines with J gene TRBJ2-7; D perhaps matches TRBD2 (7 bases). Germline V gene lookup returns CDR1 SGHTA and CDR2 FQGTGA. Trimming cost V 5 bases and J 1 base, with 15 bases left between them. The CDR3 is made up of 15 amino acids. The CDR3 loop is CASSQAAGASYEQYF. CDR3 nucleotides: TGTGCCAGCAGCCAAGCGGCGGGGGCATCCTACGAGCAGTACTTC.

This chain connects TRBV11-3 to TRBJ2-3; perhaps TRBD1 as D (6 bases). The CDR3 runs 12 residues. The germline gives CDR1 SGHNT, CDR2 YENEEA. Trimming removed 5 bases at V and 7 bases at J, with 10 bases between. DNA of the CDR3: TGTGCCAGCAGCGGGGGCCCAAATACGCAGTATTTT. Its translation: CASSGGPNTQYF.